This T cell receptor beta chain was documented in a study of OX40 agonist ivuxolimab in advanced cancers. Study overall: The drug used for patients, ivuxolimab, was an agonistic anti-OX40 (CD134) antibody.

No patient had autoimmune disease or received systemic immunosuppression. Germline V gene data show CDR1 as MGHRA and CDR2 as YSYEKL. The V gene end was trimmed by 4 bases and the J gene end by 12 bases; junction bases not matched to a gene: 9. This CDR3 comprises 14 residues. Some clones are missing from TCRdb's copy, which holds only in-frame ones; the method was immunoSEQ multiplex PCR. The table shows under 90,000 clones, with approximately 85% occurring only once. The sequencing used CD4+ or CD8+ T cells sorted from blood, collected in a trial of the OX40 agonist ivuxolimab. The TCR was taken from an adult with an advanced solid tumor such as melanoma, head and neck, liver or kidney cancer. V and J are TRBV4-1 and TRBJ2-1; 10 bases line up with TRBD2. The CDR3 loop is CASSPSPLAGVQFF. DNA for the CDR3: TGCGCCAGCAGCCCCTCCCCCCTAGCGGGAGTGCAGTTCTTC.